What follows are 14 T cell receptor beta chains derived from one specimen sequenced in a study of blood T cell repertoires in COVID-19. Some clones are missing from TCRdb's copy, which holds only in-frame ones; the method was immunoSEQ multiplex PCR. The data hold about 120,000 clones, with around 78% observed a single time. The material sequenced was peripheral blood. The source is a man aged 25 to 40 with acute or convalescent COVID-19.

CDR3 coding DNA: TGTGCCAGTAGTATCGGTCAGGGCGGCGTCACTGAAGCTTTCTTT. It codes for CASSIGQGGVTEAFF. V gene TRBV19 combines with J gene TRBJ1-1, with TRBD1 as a possible D gene (5 bases). CDR1 is LNHDA and CDR2 is SQIVND in the germline V gene (reference sequence). The V end lost 3 bases, the J end lost 4 bases, and 15 bases lay between the germline ends. The CDR3 runs to 15 residues.

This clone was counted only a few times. The DNA of the CDR3 is TGTGCCAGCAGATCCGACAGGCCCCGAAATCAGCCCCAGCATTTT. Residues: CASRSDRPRNQPQHF. V is TRBV2 and J is TRBJ1-5; perhaps TRBD1 as D (6 bases). This CDR3 has 15 residues. Germline values: CDR1 SNHLY, CDR2 FYNNEI. Trimming shortened V by 6 bases and J by 4 bases, and 16 bases separated the two germline ends.

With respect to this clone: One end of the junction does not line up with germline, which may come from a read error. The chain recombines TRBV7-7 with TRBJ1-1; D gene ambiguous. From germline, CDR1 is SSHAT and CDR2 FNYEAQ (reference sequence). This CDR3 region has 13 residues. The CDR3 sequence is CASSLARNTEAFF. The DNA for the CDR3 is TGTGCTAGCAGCTTAGCTAGGAACACTGAAGCTTTCTTT.

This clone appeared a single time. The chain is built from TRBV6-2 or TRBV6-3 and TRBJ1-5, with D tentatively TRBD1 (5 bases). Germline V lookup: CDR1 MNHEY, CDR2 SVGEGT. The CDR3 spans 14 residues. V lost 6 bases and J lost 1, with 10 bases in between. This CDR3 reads CASSNRGSNQPQHF. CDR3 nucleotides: TGTGCCAGCAGCAACCGGGGGAGCAATCAGCCCCAGCATTTT.

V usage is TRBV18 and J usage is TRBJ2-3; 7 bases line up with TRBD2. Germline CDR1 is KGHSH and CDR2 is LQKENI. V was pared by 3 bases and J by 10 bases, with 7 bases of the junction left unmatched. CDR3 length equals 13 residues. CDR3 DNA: TGTGCCAGCTCACCCGGCGGACTAGGACCGCAGTATTTT. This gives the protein CASSPGGLGPQYF.

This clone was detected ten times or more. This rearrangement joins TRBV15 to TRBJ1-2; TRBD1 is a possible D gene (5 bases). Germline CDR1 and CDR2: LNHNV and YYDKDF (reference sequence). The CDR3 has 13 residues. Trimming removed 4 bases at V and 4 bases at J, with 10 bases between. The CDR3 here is CATSTYGGYGYTF. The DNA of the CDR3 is TGTGCCACCAGCACATACGGGGGCTATGGCTACACCTTC.

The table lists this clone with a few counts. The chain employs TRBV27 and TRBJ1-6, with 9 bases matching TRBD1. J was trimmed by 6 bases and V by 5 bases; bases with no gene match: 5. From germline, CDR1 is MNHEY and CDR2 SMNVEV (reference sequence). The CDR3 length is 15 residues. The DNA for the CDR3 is TGTGCCAGCAGTCCGACGGGACAGGGTAATTCACCCCTCCACTTT. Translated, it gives CASSPTGQGNSPLHF.

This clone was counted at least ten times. CDR3 sequence: CASSQDLRITDTQYF. For the CDR3, the DNA is TGTGCCAGCAGCCAAGATCTGCGGATCACAGATACGCAGTATTTT. The chain combines TRBV4-2 with TRBJ2-3; D remains unclear. Germline CDR1 reads LGHNA; CDR2 reads YNFKEQ. Trimming shortened V by 0 bases and J by 2 bases, and 9 bases separated the two germline ends. This CDR3 is 15 amino acids long.

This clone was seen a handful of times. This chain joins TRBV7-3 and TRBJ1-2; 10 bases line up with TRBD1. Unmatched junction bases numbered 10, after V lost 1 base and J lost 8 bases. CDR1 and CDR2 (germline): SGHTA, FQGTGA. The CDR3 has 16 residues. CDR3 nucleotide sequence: TGTGCCAGCAGCTTAAATCCCTCCGGGACAGGGGACGGCTACACCTTC. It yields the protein CASSLNPSGTGDGYTF.

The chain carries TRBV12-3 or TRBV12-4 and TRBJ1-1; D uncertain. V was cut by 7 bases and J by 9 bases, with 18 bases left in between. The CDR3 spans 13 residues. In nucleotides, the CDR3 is TGTGCCAGCATCGATACACAGAACGCCAAAGCTTTCTTT. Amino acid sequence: CASIDTQNAKAFF.

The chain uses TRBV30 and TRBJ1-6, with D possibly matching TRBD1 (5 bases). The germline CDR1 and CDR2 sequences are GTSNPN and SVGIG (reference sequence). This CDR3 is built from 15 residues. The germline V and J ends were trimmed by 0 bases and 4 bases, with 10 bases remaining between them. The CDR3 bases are TGTGCCTGGAGTGTAATCAGGGAATATAATTCACCCCTCCACTTT. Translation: CAWSVIREYNSPLHF.

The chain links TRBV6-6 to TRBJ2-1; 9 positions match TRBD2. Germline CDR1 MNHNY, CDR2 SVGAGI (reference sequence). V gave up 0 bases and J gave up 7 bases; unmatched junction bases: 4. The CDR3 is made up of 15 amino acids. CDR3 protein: CASSYSGGRENEQFF. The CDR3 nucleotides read TGTGCCAGCAGTTACTCGGGCGGGAGGGAGAATGAGCAGTTCTTC.

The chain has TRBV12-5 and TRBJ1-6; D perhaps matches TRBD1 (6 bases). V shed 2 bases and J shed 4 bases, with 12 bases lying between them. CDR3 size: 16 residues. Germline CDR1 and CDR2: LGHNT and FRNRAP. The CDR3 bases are TGTGCTAGTGGTTTGAAGTCTGGACAGTATAATTCACCCCTCCACTTT. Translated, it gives CASGLKSGQYNSPLHF.

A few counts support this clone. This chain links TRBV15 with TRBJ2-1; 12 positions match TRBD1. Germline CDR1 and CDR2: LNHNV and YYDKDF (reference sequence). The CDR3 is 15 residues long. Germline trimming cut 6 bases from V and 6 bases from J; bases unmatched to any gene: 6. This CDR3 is CATSGGTGGFNEQFF. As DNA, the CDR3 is TGTGCCACCAGTGGGGGGACAGGGGGCTTCAATGAGCAGTTCTTC.